Below are 24 T cell receptor beta chains sequenced from a single sample in a study of T cell responses to AZD1222 COVID-19 vaccine. Some clones are missing from TCRdb's copy, which holds only in-frame ones; the method was immunoSEQ multiplex PCR. The sample has about 100,000 clones, roughly 87% seen once. Sequences were derived from peripheral blood, sampled on day 0 of AZD1222 vaccination. The receptor source for this set is an adult in good health.

This clone was seen just once. This rearrangement joins TRBV9 to TRBJ2-2; 8 nucleotides line up with TRBD1. J was trimmed by 6 bases and V by 3 bases; bases with no gene match: 7. Germline V lookup: CDR1 SGDLS, CDR2 YYNGEE. The CDR3 length is 15 residues. The CDR3, as DNA: TGTGCCAGCAGCGCCGACAGGGGTATTGCCGGGGAGCTGTTTTTT. Amino acids: CASSADRGIAGELFF.

The table lists this clone with a count of one. The chain recombines TRBV12-5 with TRBJ2-3, with 8 bases fitting TRBD1. CDR3 length: 16 residues. V trimming: 3 bases; J trimming: 10 bases; junction bases outside the gene matches: 15. The germline V gene has CDR1 LGHNT and CDR2 FRNRAP. CDR3 loop: CASGFRKPGQAPPQYF. For the CDR3, the DNA is TGTGCTAGTGGTTTCCGTAAACCGGGACAGGCCCCCCCGCAGTATTTT.

The chain carries TRBV6-4 and TRBJ2-3; D may be TRBD2 (5 bases). CDR1 is MRHNA and CDR2 is SNTAGT in the germline V gene. The V gene lost 2 bases and the J gene lost 6 bases, with 12 bases spanning the gap. The CDR3 is made up of 14 amino acids. The CDR3 DNA sequence: TGTGCCAGCAGTGACGATCTAGCCGGTGATACGCAGTATTTT. This codes for CASSDDLAGDTQYF.

A remark on this clone: At one end the junction does not follow the germline gene, possibly because of a read error. The genes are TRBV19 and TRBJ2-1, with TRBD2 matching 12 bases. Germline V gives CDR1 LNHDA, CDR2 SQIVND (reference sequence). The CDR3 contains 12 residues. The CDR3 region has the DNA TGTGCCAGTAGTATAGGGCTAGCGGGGGGGGTCTTC. This gives the protein CASSIGLAGGVF.

The chain's CDR3 is CATSRDRTGTEAFF. The CDR3 DNA sequence: TGTGCCACCAGCAGAGATCGGACTGGCACTGAAGCTTTCTTT. The chain employs TRBV15 and TRBJ1-1, with D hard to call. CDR1 is LNHNV, CDR2 YYDKDF, per germline (reference sequence). Trimming took 0 bases from V and 4 from J, leaving 9 bases between them. The CDR3 loop spans 14 amino acids.

The rearrangement uses TRBV7-8 and TRBJ1-2; TRBD1 is a possible D gene (5 bases). V was cut by 2 bases and J by 4 bases, with 14 bases left in between. This CDR3 is built from 15 residues. Germline V lookup: CDR1 SGHVS, CDR2 FQNEAQ. CDR3 in amino acids: CASSLRAGRIYGYTF. The CDR3 DNA follows: TGTGCCAGCAGCTTACGCGCGGGACGGATCTATGGCTACACCTTC.

CDR3 protein: CASSLRLRSGNTIYF. The DNA of the CDR3 is TGTGCCAGCAGCTTGAGGCTGCGCTCTGGAAACACCATATATTTT. V is TRBV5-5 and J is TRBJ1-3; no definite D call. This CDR3 region has 15 residues. CDR1 SGHKS and CDR2 YYEKEE come from the germline V gene (reference sequence). The germline V and J ends were trimmed by 1 base and 0 bases, with 8 bases remaining between them.

The chain is built from TRBV6-2 or TRBV6-3 and TRBJ2-5, with 11 bases lining up with TRBD2. V shed 6 bases, J shed 1 base, and the junction held 7 bases outside the gene matches. Germline V gene lookup returns CDR1 MNHEY and CDR2 SVGEGT. The CDR3 extends over 16 amino acids. CDR3 residues: CASSLSGGVGQETQYF. CDR3 sequence (DNA): TGTGCCAGCAGCCTTAGCGGGGGGGTTGGCCAAGAGACCCAGTACTTC.

This rearrangement joins TRBV19 to TRBJ2-1; TRBD2 agrees at 7 bases. V was clipped by 4 bases and J by 3 bases; unmatched bases: 9. This CDR3 contains 16 residues. Per the germline V gene, CDR1 is LNHDA and CDR2 is SQIVND (reference sequence). CDR3 nucleotide sequence: TGTGCCAGTAGTAGCCGCGGGGGAACCTACTACAATGAGCAGTTCTTC. Protein product: CASSSRGGTYYNEQFF.

This sequence joins TRBV30 and TRBJ1-2; 7 bases agree with TRBD1. Germline trimming cut 3 bases from V and 0 bases from J; bases unmatched to any gene: 16. CDR1 is GTSNPN and CDR2 is SVGIG in the germline V gene (reference sequence). The CDR3 sequence is 18 residues long. In nucleotides, the CDR3 is TGTGCCTGGAGCCGGAACCGGGAGGGACAGACGGCTAACTATGGCTACACCTTC. Translated, it gives CAWSRNREGQTANYGYTF.

The chain links TRBV19 to TRBJ1-1, with TRBD1 identical over 7 bases. The V gene's germline CDR1 is LNHDA and CDR2 SQIVND (reference sequence). V lost 3 bases to trimming and J lost 7 bases; unmatched junction nucleotides: 5. The CDR3 runs 13 residues. DNA for the CDR3: TGTGCCAGTAGTATTACAAGGGACAGTGAAGCTTTCTTT. Translated: CASSITRDSEAFF. Based on the CDR3 plus reference TRBV19 and TRBJ1-1, the full variable domain is DGGITQSPKYLFRKEGQNVTLSCEQNLNHDAMYWYRQDPGQGLRLIYYSQIVNDFQKGDIAEGYSVSREKKESFPLTVTSAQKNPTAFYLCASSITRDSEAFFGQGTRLTVV.

This clone was seen just once. J is TRBJ2-3 and V is TRBV7-3; D gene ambiguous. CDR1 SGHTA and CDR2 FQGTGA come from the germline V gene. V was trimmed by 9 bases and J by 1 base, leaving 11 bases between them. This CDR3 comprises 13 residues. CDR3 sequence: CASSDGGTDTQYF. The CDR3, as DNA: TGTGCCAGTTCGGACGGTGGCACAGATACGCAGTATTTT. Supplemented by reference TRBV7-3 and TRBJ2-3, the full variable domain reads GAGVSQTPSNKVTEKGKYVELRCDPISGHTALYWYRQSLGQGPEFLIYFQGTGAADDSGLPNDRFFAVRPEGSVSTLKIQRTERGDSAVYLCASSDGGTDTQYFGPGTRLTVL.

This clone was counted only a few times. The chain recombines TRBV5-6 with TRBJ1-1; D perhaps matches TRBD1 (5 bases). Trimming cost V 1 base and J 4 bases, with 11 bases left between them. The CDR3 extends over 14 amino acids. Germline values: CDR1 SGHDT, CDR2 YYEEEE. CDR3 amino acids: CASSLNRRITEAFF. The CDR3 DNA is TGTGCCAGCAGCTTGAACAGGAGGATCACTGAAGCTTTCTTT.

The gene calls are TRBV2 and TRBJ1-5, with D maybe TRBD1 (6 bases). The germline V gene has CDR1 SNHLY and CDR2 FYNNEI. V lost 4 bases and J lost 1, with 14 bases in between. The CDR3 extends over 16 amino acids. CDR3 sequence: CASSVGAGGSNQPQHF. In DNA, the CDR3 is TGTGCCAGCAGTGTGGGGGCCGGTGGGAGCAATCAGCCCCAGCATTTT. Combining the CDR3 with reference TRBV2 and TRBJ1-5 gives the whole variable domain EPEVTQTPSHQVTQMGQEVILRCVPISNHLYFYWYRQILGQKVEFLVSFYNNEISEKSEIFDDQFSVERPDGSNFTLKIRSTKLEDSAMYFCASSVGAGGSNQPQHFGDGTRLSIL.

This clone has only one observation. The chain has TRBV10-3 and TRBJ1-5; 9 bases match TRBD1. This CDR3 is 14 amino acids long. J gave up 6 bases and V 6 bases, and 6 bases lay outside the gene matches. The germline V gene encodes CDR1 ENHRY and CDR2 SYGVKD. CDR3 protein: CAIRAGQGGQPQHF. CDR3 nucleotides: TGTGCCATCAGGGCGGGACAGGGTGGTCAGCCCCAGCATTTT.

This chain connects TRBV7-6 to TRBJ2-3, with a tentative D call TRBD2 (6 bases). Germline V gives CDR1 SGHVS, CDR2 FNYEAQ. The CDR3 is 15 amino acids. V lost 5 bases and J 2 bases, leaving 14 bases between the germline ends. The CDR3 bases are TGTGCCAGCAGCCCCACCCCGGGAGACACAGATACGCAGTATTTT. It codes for CASSPTPGDTDTQYF.

CDR3 bases: TGTGCCAGCAGCTCGACAGGGCTGGGGGAGCAGTACTTC. It specifies CASSSTGLGEQYF. The V call is TRBV7-3, the J call TRBJ2-7; 7 bases agree with TRBD1. The CDR3 has 13 amino acids. CDR1 and CDR2 (germline): SGHTA, FQGTGA. J lost 7 bases, V lost 4 bases, and 7 bases had no gene match.

The rearrangement joins TRBV20-1 to TRBJ2-4, with D hard to call. The CDR3 is 14 residues long. Germline CDR1 is DFQATT and CDR2 is SNEGSKA (reference sequence). The V gene lost 3 bases and the J gene lost 0 bases, with 9 bases spanning the gap. The CDR3 sequence is CSASLVSAKNIQYF. Written as DNA, the CDR3 is TGCAGTGCTAGTTTGGTTTCAGCCAAAAACATTCAGTACTTC.

This clone was counted between two and nine times. Other DNA sequences of this sample code for an identical CDR3. The J gene is TRBJ1-5, the V gene TRBV5-5; D is unresolved. The CDR3 extends over 14 amino acids. CDR1 and CDR2 from the germline V gene are SGHKS and YYEKEE (reference sequence). V dropped 5 bases and J dropped 4 bases, with 13 bases sitting between them. The CDR3 sequence: CASRPGVGNQPQHF. DNA for the CDR3: TGTGCCAGCAGGCCGGGTGTCGGGAATCAGCCCCAGCATTTT.

Remarks on this clone: The junction departs from the called germline gene at one end, perhaps through a read error. The rearrangement joins TRBV5-1 to TRBJ1-2; no reliable D call. The CDR3 totals 13 residues. The V gene's germline CDR1 is SGHRS and CDR2 YFSETQ. The CDR3 DNA reads as TGTGCCAGCAGCTCGTCTGGGGACTATGGCTACACCTTC. Encoded protein: CASSSSGDYGYTF.

The chain carries TRBV10-3 and TRBJ1-1, with 9 positions matching TRBD1. Germline CDR1 is ENHRY and CDR2 is SYGVKD. V was clipped by 6 bases and J by 4 bases; unmatched bases: 6. CDR3 size: 14 residues. CDR3 sequence reads: CAIRQGARGTEAFF. CDR3 DNA: TGTGCCATCAGACAGGGGGCGAGGGGCACTGAAGCTTTCTTT.

The chain couples TRBV11-2 to TRBJ2-3; tentatively, D is TRBD2 (6 bases). The length of the CDR3 is 15 residues. Germline V gene sequence: CDR1 SGHAT, CDR2 FQNNGV. V dropped 0 bases and J dropped 5 bases, with 12 bases sitting between them. The CDR3 reads CASSLDGRGVDTQYF. For the CDR3, the DNA is TGTGCCAGCAGCTTAGACGGGAGAGGTGTAGATACGCAGTATTTT.

There are a few counts of this clone. The V gene is TRBV25-1, the J gene TRBJ2-4, with D possibly TRBD2 on 6 matching bases. Trimming pared 2 bases from V and 0 bases from J, leaving 11 bases between. The CDR3 sequence is 16 residues long. Germline-derived CDR1 and CDR2 are MGHDK and SYGVNS. In nucleotides, the CDR3 is TGTGCCAGCAGTGAAAACCGGGGGATAGCCAAAAACATTCAGTACTTC. Its translation is CASSENRGIAKNIQYF.

The rearrangement uses TRBV6-6 and TRBJ2-6, with TRBD1 identical over 12 bases. Per the germline V gene, CDR1 is MNHNY and CDR2 is SVGAGI (reference sequence). The V segment lost 6 bases and the J segment 2 bases; nucleotides outside the gene matches: 14. CDR3 length: 20 amino acids. This CDR3 is CASSLVPGQGALPGANVLTF. The CDR3 region has the DNA TGTGCCAGCAGCCTGGTACCGGGACAGGGGGCGCTCCCTGGGGCCAACGTCCTGACTTTC.